A selection of T cell receptor beta chains follows, all from one sample in a study of CD4 T cells in relation to SARS-CoV-2 and coronaviruses. Produced via immunoSEQ multiplex PCR; TCRdb's table is partial and in-frame only. The sample includes about 26,000 clones, roughly 81% of them seen just once. Antigens for these TCRs are unknown. The sequenced sample was CD4+ T cells from PBMCs, cultured in vitro. All receptors come from a human donor in good health. The CDR3 runs from the conserved cysteine through the conserved F or W. Each record gives: CDR3 length, J gene, D gene, clone size, V gene, CDR3 DNA, CDR3 protein. D genes are given only for firm matches. The listing skips clone size in some rows; elsewhere it reads once, few, many or a size class.

14,TRBJ2-3,-,-,TRBV3-1/TRBV3-2,TGTGCCAGCCGTGGGGGAATTAGCACAGATACGCAGTATTTT,CASRGGISTDTQYF
15,TRBJ1-2,TRBD1,-,TRBV4-3,TGCGCCAGCAGCCAAGAATGGGGACAGGGCTATGGCTACACCTTC,CASSQEWGQGYGYTF
14,TRBJ1-1,-,-,TRBV2,TGTGCCAGCAGTTATGGCGGACTGAACACTGAAGCTTTCTTT,CASSYGGLNTEAFF
14,TRBJ2-2,-,once,TRBV3-1/TRBV3-2,TGTGCCCACAACGGCGGAGCGAACACCGGGGAGCTGTTTTTT,CAHNGGANTGELFF
15,TRBJ2-6,-,once,TRBV3-1/TRBV3-2,TGTGCCAGCGGGTCGGGACACCGAAGTGCCAACGTCCTGACTTTC,CASGSGHRSANVLTF
15,TRBJ2-3,-,-,TRBV11-2,TGTGCCAGCAGCTTAAACGGACAGAGCACAGATACGCAGTATTTT,CASSLNGQSTDTQYF
17,TRBJ2-3,TRBD2,-,TRBV5-1,TGCGCCAGCAGCTCTGGTGCTAGCGGGAACCAGGCGGATACGCAGTATTTT,CASSSGASGNQADTQYF
15,TRBJ1-5,TRBD1,-,TRBV2,TGTGCCAGCAGTCGGGACAGGGGGAGCAATCAGCCCCAGCATTTT,CASSRDRGSNQPQHF
13,TRBJ2-4,-,-,TRBV4-1,TGCGCCAGCAGCCCCTGGGCCAAAAACATTCAGTACTTC,CASSPWAKNIQYF
18,TRBJ2-6,TRBD1,-,TRBV6-2/TRBV6-3,TGTGCCAGCAGCCCCTTTGGGACAGCGGACTCTGGGGCCAACGTCCTGACTTTC,CASSPFGTADSGANVLTF
17,TRBJ2-7,-,once,TRBV20-1,TGCAGTGCTAGTTCTCCGGAGGGCCACACCGCCTCCTACGAGCAGTACTTC,CSASSPEGHTASYEQYF